The clone carrying this T cell receptor (beta chain) was observed a handful of times. What it binds is not known. Molecules of cDNA were individually given unique molecular identifiers that were attached to them. From the 5' RACE reads, TCRdb called clonotypes with MiXCR, one entry per CDR3 protein. This table holds about 19,000 distinct CDR3 sequences, roughly 6.1% found once. The germline V gene encodes CDR1 MDHEN and CDR2 SYDVKM. The CDR3 has 13 amino acids. Trimming shortened V by 6 bases and J by 4 bases, and 10 bases separated the two germline ends. These data belong to a study of early T cells in non-severe SARS-CoV-2 infection. Study details: Chains stayed unpaired after sequencing of bulk RNA from unsorted whole blood. The study's findings and limits: CD4 and private specificities were missed by VDJdb matching, which favored anti-spike CD8 responses.

This receptor was taken from an adult who was a healthcare worker with PCR-confirmed SARS-CoV-2 infection or an uninfected control (not recorded which). The sample was whole blood. The chain carries TRBV28 and TRBJ1-5, with a weak D call TRBD1 (5 bases). CDR3 coding DNA: TGTGCCAGCAGGGATGGGGGAAATCAGCCCCAGCATTTT. Amino acid sequence: CASRDGGNQPQHF.